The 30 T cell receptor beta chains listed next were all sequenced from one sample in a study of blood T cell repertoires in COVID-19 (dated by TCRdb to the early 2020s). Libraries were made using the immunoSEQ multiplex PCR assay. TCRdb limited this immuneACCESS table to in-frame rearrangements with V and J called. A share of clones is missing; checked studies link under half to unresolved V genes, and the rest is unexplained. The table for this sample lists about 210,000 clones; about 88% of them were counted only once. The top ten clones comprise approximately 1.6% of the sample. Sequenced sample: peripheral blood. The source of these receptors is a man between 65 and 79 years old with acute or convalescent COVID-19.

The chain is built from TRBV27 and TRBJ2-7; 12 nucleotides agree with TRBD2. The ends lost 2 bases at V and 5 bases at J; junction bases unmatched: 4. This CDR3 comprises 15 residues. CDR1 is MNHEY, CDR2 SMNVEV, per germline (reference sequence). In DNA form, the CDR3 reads TGTGCCAGCAGTTTAACGACTAGCGGGAGTCACGAGCAGTACTTC. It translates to CASSLTTSGSHEQYF.

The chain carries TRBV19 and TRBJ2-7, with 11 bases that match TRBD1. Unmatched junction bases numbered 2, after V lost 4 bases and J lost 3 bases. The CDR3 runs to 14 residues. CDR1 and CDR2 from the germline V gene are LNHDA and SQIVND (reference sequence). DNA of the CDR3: TGTGCCAGTAGTACCGGGACAGGGGGCTACGAGCAGTACTTC. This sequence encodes CASSTGTGGYEQYF.

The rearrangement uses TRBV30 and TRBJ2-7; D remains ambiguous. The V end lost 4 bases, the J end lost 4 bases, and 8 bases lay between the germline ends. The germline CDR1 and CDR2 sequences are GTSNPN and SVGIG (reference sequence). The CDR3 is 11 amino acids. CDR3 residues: CAWKSRYEQYF. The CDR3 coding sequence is TGTGCCTGGAAATCCAGGTACGAGCAGTACTTC.

The DNA of the CDR3 is TGTGCCAGCAGTTACTCGACAGCAAATTACAATGAGCAGTTCTTC. Its translation is CASSYSTANYNEQFF. The chain uses TRBV6-6 and TRBJ2-1, with D possibly being TRBD1 (5 bases). Germline values: CDR1 MNHNY, CDR2 SVGAGI (reference sequence). Trimming shortened V by 0 bases and J by 4 bases, and 10 bases separated the two germline ends. CDR3 size: 15 residues.

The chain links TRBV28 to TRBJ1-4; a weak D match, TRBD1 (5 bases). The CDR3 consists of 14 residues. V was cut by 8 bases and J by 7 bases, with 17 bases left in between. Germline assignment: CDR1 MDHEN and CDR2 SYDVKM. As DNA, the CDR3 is TGTGCCAGCCGTTCCCAGGGTAGCGGTGAAAAACTGTTTTTT. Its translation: CASRSQGSGEKLFF.

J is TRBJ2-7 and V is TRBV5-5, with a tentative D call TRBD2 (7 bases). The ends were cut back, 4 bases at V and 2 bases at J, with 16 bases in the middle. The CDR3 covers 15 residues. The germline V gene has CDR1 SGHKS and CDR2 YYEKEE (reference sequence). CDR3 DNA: TGTGCCAGCAGCGCCGGGGGGCGCTTCACCTACGAGCAGTACTTC. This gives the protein CASSAGGRFTYEQYF.

CDR3 protein: CASSRSDRALNGYTF. The CDR3, as DNA: TGTGCCAGCAGCCGGTCAGACAGGGCTTTAAATGGCTACACCTTC. The chain employs TRBV5-6 and TRBJ1-2; 7 bases map to TRBD1. The CDR3 spans 15 residues. Germline V lookup: CDR1 SGHDT, CDR2 YYEEEE. The J segment lost 6 bases and the V segment lost 4 bases, leaving 12 bases of the junction unmatched.

The CDR3 sequence: CASSLEYGGEQYF. CDR3 bases: TGTGCCAGCAGTTTAGAATACGGAGGGGAGCAGTACTTC. The chain is built from TRBV27 and TRBJ2-7; tentative D call: TRBD2 (6 bases). The CDR3 sequence is 13 residues long. Germline V gene lookup returns CDR1 MNHEY and CDR2 SMNVEV (reference sequence). V was clipped by 2 bases and J by 7 bases, with 12 bases between them.

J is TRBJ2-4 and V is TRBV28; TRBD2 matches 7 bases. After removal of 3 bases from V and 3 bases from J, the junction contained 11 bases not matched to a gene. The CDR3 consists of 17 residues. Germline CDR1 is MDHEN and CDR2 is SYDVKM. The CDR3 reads CASSFFGLGSDKNIQYF. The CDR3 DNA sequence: TGTGCCAGCAGTTTTTTTGGACTAGGGTCTGACAAAAACATTCAGTACTTC.

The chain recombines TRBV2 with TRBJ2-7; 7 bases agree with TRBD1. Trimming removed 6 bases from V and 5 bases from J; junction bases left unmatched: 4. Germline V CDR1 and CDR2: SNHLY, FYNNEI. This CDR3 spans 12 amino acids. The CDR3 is CASRRDSHEQYF. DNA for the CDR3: TGTGCCAGCAGGAGGGACAGCCACGAGCAGTACTTC.

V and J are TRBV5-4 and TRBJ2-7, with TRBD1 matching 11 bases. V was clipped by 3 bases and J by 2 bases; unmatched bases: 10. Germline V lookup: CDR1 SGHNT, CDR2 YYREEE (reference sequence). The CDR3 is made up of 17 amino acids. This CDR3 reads CASSSGTGGLITYEQYF. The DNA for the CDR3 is TGTGCCAGCAGCTCCGGGACAGGGGGTCTGATTACCTACGAGCAGTACTTC.

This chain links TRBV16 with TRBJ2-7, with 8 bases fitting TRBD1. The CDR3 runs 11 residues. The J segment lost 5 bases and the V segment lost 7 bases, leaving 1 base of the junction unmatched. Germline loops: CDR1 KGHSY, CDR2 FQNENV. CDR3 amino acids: CASTRGHEQYF. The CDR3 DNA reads TGTGCCAGCACCAGGGGGCACGAGCAGTACTTC.

CDR3 bases: TGTGCCAGCAGCCAACCCGGGACAGATGGCTACACCTTC. Translating gives CASSQPGTDGYTF. The chain is built from TRBV3-1 (or the pseudogene TRBV3-2) and TRBJ1-2; 7 bases match TRBD1. The CDR3 length is 13 residues. Germline trimming cut 2 bases from V and 6 bases from J; bases unmatched to any gene: 3. Per germline, CDR1 LGHDT and CDR2 YNNKEL (reference sequence).

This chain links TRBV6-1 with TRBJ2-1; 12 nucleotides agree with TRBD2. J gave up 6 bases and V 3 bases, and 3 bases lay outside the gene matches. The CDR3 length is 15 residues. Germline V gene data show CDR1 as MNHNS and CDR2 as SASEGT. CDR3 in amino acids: CASSEGTSGLNEQFF. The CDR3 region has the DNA TGTGCCAGCAGTGAGGGGACTAGCGGGCTCAATGAGCAGTTCTTC.

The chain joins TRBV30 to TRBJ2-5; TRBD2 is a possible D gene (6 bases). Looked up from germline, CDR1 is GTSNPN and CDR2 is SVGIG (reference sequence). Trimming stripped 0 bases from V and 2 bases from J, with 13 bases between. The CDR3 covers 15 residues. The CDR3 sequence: CAWSVGGTGQETQYF. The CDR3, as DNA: TGTGCCTGGAGTGTGGGCGGGACTGGGCAAGAGACCCAGTACTTC.

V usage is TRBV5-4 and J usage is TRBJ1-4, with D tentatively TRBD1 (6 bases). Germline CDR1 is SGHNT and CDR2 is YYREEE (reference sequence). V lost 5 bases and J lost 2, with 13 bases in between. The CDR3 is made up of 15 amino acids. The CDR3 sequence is CASRRSTGTNEKLFF. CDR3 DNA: TGTGCCAGCAGGCGATCTACAGGGACTAATGAAAAACTGTTTTTT.

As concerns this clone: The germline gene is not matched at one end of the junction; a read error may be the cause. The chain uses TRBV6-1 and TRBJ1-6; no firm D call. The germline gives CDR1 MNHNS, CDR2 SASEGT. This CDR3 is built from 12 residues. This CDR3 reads CASSEAPGLFNF. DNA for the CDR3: TGTGCCAGCAGTGAAGCGCCAGGCCTCTTCAACTTT.

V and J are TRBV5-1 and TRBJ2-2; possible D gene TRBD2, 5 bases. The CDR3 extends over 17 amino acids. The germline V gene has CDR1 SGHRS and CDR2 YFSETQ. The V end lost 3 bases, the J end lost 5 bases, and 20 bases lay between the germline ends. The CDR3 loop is CASSSQPFGVGTGELFF. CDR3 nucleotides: TGCGCCAGCAGCTCTCAACCGTTCGGGGTGGGGACCGGGGAGCTGTTTTTT.

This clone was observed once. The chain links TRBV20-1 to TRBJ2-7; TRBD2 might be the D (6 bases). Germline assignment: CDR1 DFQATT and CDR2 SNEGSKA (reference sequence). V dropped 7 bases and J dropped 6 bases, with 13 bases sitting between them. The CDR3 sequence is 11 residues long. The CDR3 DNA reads TGCAGTGGTGCGGGAACCGTCGAGCAGTACTTC. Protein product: CSGAGTVEQYF.

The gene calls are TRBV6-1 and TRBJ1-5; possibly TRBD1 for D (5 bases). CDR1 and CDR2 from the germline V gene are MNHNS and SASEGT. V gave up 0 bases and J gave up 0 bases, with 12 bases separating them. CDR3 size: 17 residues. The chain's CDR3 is CASSEARGGYSNQPQHF. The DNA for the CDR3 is TGTGCCAGCAGTGAAGCGCGGGGGGGATATAGCAATCAGCCCCAGCATTTT.

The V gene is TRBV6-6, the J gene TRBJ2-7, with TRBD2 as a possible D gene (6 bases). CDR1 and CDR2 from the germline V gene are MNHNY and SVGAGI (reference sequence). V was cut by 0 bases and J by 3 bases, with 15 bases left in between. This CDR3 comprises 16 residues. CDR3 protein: CASSYSILGLSYEQYF. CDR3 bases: TGTGCCAGCAGTTACTCGATTCTTGGACTAAGCTACGAGCAGTACTTC.

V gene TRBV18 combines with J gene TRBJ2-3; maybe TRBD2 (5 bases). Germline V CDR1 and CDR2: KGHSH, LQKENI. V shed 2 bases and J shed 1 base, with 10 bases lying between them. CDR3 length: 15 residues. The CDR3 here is CASSPAGLGTDTQYF. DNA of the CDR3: TGTGCCAGCTCACCAGCGGGCTTGGGCACAGATACGCAGTATTTT. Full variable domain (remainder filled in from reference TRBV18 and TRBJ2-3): NAGVMQNPRHLVRRRGQEARLRCSPMKGHSHVYWYRQLPEEGLKFMVYLQKENIIDESGMPKERFSAEFPKEGPSILRIQQVVRGDSAAYFCASSPAGLGTDTQYFGPGTRLTVL.

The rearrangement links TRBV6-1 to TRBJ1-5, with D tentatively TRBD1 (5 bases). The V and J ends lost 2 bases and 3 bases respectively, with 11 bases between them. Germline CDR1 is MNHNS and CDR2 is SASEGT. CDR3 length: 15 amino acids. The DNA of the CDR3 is TGTGCCAGCAGTGAATTCGGGGGACTCAATCAGCCCCAGCATTTT. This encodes CASSEFGGLNQPQHF.

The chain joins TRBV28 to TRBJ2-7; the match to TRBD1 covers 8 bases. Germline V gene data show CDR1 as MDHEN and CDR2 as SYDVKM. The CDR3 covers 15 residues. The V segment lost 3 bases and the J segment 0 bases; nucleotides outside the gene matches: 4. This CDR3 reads CASSFMGTGSYEQYF. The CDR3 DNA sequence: TGTGCCAGCAGTTTTATGGGGACAGGCTCCTACGAGCAGTACTTC.

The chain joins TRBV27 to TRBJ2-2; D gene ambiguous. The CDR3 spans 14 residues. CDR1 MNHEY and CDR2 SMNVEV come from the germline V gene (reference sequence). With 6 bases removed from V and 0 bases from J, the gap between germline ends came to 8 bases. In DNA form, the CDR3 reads TGTGCCAGCAGGCAGGCTTCGAACACCGGGGAGCTGTTTTTT. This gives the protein CASRQASNTGELFF.

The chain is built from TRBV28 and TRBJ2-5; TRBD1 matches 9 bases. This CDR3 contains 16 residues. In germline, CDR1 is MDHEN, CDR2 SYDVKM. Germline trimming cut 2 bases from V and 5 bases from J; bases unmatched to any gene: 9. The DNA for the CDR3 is TGTGCCAGCAGTTTACCCACAGGGGGCGTGAAGGAGACCCAGTACTTC. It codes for CASSLPTGGVKETQYF.

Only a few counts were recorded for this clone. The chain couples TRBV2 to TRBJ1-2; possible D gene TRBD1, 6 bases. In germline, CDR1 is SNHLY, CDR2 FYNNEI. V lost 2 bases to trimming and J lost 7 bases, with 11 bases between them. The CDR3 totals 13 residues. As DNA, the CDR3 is TGTGCCAGCAGTGAAATGGGGGCTGGTGGCTACACCTTC. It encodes CASSEMGAGGYTF.

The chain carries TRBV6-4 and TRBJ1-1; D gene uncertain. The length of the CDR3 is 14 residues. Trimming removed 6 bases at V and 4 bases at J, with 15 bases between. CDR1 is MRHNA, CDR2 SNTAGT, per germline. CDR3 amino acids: CASRLDGESTEAFF. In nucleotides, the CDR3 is TGTGCCAGCAGACTGGACGGGGAGAGCACTGAAGCTTTCTTT.

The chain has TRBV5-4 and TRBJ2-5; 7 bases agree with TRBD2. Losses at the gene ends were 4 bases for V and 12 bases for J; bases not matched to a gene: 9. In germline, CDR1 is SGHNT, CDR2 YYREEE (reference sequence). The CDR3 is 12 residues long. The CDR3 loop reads CASSLPTSPKYF. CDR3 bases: TGTGCCAGCAGCCTCCCGACTAGCCCAAAGTACTTC.

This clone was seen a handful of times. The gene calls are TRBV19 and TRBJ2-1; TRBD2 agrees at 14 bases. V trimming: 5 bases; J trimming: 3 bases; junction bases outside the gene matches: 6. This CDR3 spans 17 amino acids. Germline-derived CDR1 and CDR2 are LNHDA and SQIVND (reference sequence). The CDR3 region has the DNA TGTGCCAGTAGTCTGGGACTAGCGGGAGATTTCTACAATGAGCAGTTCTTC. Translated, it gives CASSLGLAGDFYNEQFF. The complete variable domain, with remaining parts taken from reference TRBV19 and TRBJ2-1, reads DGGITQSPKYLFRKEGQNVTLSCEQNLNHDAMYWYRQDPGQGLRLIYYSQIVNDFQKGDIAEGYSVSREKKESFPLTVTSAQKNPTAFYLCASSLGLAGDFYNEQFFGPGTRLTVL.